This T cell receptor beta chain originates from a study of shared clonotypes between healthy human individuals. The CDR3 is 15 residues long. V was clipped by 0 bases and J by 0 bases, with 6 bases between them. The germline CDR1 and CDR2 sequences are MGHRA and YSYEKL. Sequenced by immunoSEQ multiplex PCR; TCRdb stores in-frame clones only, minus some. In the table there are some 2.3 million clones, just over 90% of which are singletons. Study outcomes and limitations: Memory subsets had estimated richness that was generally smaller than that of naive subsets.

To note about this clone: Its antigen is unknown.

This chain uses TRBV4-1 with TRBJ2-1; D is unclear. The sample was naive CD4+ T cells from PBMCs. Documented subset: CD45RA+ positively selected. This TCR was sampled from a man aged 18-30 years in good health. Some clones in this sample may be carry-over from other donors' samples. CDR3 in DNA: TGCGCCAGCAGCCAAGACCAGTTCTCCTACAATGAGCAGTTCTTC. Its protein product is CASSQDQFSYNEQFF.